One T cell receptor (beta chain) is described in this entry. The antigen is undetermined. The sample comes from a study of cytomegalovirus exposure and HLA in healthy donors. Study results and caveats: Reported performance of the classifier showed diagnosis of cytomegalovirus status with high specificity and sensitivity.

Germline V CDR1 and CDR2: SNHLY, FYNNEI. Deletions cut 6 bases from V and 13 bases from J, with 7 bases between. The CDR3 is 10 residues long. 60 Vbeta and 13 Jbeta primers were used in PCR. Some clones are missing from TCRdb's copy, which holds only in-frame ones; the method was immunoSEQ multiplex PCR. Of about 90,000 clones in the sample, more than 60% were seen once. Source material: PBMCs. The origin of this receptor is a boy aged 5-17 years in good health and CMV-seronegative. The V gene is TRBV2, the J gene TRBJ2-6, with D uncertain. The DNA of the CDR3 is TGTGCCAGCAGGCAACAGGTCCTGACTTTC. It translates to CASRQQVLTF.